This T cell receptor (beta chain) derives from a study of blood T cell repertoires in COVID-19. This clone has more than one count but fewer than ten. This table comes from immunoSEQ multiplex PCR, and its TCRdb copy is limited to in-frame clones, with some not included. The sample gives around 130,000 clones, 88% of which show up once; approximately 2.3% is in the top ten. Between the trimmed V and J ends, which lost 6 bases and 3 bases, there was a span of 9 bases. Germline CDR1 and CDR2: MRHNA and SNTAGT. The CDR3 extends over 13 amino acids. Sequencing was performed on peripheral blood. The origin of this receptor is a man in his sixties or seventies with active COVID-19. The chain links TRBV6-4 to TRBJ2-1; D might be TRBD2 (5 bases). CDR3 bases: TGTGCCAGCAGCGCTGGACTCTACAATGAGCAGTTCTTC. Its protein product is CASSAGLYNEQFF.